The T cell receptor (beta chain) described here comes from a study of OX40 agonist ivuxolimab in advanced cancers. Looking at the study overall: Ivuxolimab is a fully human IgG2 antibody that activates OX40 (CD134). In this trial design, patients received ivuxolimab intravenously at 0.01 to 10 mg/kg every 2 weeks.

CDR3 size: 11 residues. Profiled with immunoSEQ multiplex PCR; TCRdb holds only in-frame clones, not every one. This table holds 30,000 to 45,000 clones, about 87% found once. The input for sequencing was CD4+ or CD8+ T cells sorted from blood, taken in a trial of the OX40 agonist ivuxolimab. The chain joins TRBV12-2 to TRBJ2-7; TRBD1, as called in the table, went unchecked against the DNA. TRBV12-2 corresponds to a pseudogene. This TCR derives from an adult with an advanced solid tumor such as melanoma, head and neck, liver or kidney cancer. DNA for the CDR3: TGTGCAAGTCGGTGGCCTTACGAGCAGTACTTC. This translates into CASRWPYEQYF.